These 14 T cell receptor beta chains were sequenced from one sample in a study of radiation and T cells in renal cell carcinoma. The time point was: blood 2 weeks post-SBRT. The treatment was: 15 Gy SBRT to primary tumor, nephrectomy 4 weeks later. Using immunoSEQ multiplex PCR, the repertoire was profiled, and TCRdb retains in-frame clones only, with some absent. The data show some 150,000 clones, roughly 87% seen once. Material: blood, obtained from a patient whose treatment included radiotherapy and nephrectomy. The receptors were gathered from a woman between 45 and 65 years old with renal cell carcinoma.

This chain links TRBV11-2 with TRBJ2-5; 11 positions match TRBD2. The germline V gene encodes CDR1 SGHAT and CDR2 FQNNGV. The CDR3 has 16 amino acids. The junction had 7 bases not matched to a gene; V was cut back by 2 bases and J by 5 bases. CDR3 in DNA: TGTGCCAGCAGCTTACCCGGACTAGCGGGCGTCGAGACCCAGTACTTC. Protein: CASSLPGLAGVETQYF.

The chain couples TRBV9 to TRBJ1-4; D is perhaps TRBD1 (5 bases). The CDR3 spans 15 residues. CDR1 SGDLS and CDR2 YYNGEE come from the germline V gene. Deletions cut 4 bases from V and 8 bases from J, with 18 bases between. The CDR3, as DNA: TGTGCCAGCAGCCCAAGTTCAGGGTTCAGCGAAAAACTGTTTTTT. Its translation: CASSPSSGFSEKLFF.

CDR3 protein: CAISRGAPTDTQYF. The CDR3 DNA is TGTGCCATTTCCCGGGGAGCCCCAACAGATACGCAGTATTTT. The rearrangement uses TRBV7-9 and TRBJ2-3, with D tentatively TRBD2 (5 bases). CDR1 is SEHNR, CDR2 FQNEAQ, per germline (reference sequence). This CDR3 region has 14 residues. The V end lost 10 bases, the J end lost 3 bases, and 17 bases lay between the germline ends.

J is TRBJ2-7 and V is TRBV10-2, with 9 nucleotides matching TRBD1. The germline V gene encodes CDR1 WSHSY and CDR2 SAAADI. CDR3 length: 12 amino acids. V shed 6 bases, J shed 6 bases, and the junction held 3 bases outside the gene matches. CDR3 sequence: CASSGTGSEQYF. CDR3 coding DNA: TGCGCCAGCAGCGGGACAGGGTCCGAGCAGTACTTC.

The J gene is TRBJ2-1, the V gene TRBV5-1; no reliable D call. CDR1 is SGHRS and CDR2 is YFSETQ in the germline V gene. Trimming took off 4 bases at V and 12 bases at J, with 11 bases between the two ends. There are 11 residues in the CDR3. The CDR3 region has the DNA TGCGCCAGCAGCGGGAATTACGGGCAGTTCTTC. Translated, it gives CASSGNYGQFF.

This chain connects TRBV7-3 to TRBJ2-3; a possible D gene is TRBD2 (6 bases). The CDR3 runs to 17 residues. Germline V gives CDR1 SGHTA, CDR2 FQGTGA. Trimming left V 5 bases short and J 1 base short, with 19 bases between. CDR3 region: CASSPTTRSDGTDTQYF. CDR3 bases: TGTGCCAGCAGCCCCACGACTAGGTCTGATGGCACAGATACGCAGTATTTT.

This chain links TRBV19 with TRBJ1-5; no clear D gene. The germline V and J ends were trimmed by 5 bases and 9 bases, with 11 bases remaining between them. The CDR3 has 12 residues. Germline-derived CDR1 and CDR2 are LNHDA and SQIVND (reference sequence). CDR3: CASSSLTRPQHF. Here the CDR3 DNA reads TGTGCCAGTAGTTCCCTGACGCGGCCCCAGCATTTT.

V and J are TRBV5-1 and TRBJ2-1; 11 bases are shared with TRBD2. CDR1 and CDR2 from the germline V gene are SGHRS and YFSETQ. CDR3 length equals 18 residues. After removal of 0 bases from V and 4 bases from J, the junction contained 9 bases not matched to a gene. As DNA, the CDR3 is TGCGCCAGCAGCTTGGTTGTAGCGGGGGGGCCTGGTTACAATGAGCAGTTCTTC. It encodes CASSLVVAGGPGYNEQFF.

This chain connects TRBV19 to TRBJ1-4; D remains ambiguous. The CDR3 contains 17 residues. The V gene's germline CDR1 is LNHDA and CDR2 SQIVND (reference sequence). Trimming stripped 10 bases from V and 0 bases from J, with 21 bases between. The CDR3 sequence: CATQSLSDPATNEKLFF. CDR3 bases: TGTGCCACACAATCCCTGAGTGACCCAGCAACTAATGAAAAACTGTTTTTT.

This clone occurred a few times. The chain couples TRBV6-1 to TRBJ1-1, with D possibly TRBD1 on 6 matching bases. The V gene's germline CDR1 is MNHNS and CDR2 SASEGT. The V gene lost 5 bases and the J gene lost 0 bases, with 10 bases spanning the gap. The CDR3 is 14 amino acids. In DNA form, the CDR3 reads TGTGCCAGCAGTATAGGACAGATGAACACTGAAGCTTTCTTT. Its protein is CASSIGQMNTEAFF.

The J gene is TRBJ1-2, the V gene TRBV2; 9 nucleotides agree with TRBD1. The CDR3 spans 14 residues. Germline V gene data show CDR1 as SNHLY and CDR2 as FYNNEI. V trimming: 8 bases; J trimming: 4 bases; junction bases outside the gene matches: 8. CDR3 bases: TGTGCCAGCTCGAACAGGGGGCGCAGCTATGGCTACACCTTC. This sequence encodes CASSNRGRSYGYTF.

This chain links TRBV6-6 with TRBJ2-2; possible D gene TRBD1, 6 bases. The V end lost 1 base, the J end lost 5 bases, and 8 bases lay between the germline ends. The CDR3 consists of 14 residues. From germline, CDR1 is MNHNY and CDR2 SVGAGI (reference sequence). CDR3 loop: CASSYYRVTGELFF. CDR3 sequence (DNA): TGTGCCAGCAGTTACTACAGGGTAACCGGGGAGCTGTTTTTT.

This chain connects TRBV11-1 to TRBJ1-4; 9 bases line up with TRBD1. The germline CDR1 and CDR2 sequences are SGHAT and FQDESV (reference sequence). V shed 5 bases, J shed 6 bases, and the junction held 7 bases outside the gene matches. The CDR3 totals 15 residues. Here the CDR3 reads CASSEGQGYYEKLFF. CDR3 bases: TGTGCCAGCAGCGAAGGACAGGGGTATTATGAAAAACTGTTTTTT.

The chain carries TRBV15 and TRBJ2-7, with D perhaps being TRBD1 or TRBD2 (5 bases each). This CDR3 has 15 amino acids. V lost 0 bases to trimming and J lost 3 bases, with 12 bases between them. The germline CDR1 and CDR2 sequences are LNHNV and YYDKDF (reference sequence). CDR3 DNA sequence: TGTGCCACCAGCAGAGATCGGGGCCCGAACTACGAGCAGTACTTC. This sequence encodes CATSRDRGPNYEQYF.